One sample yielded the 31 T cell receptor beta chains listed below, sequenced in a study of blood T cells in healthy people across ages. The authors ran a second PCR of about 7 to 11 cycles using a sample-barcoded 5' primer and a J-beta primer mix. One entry per CDR3 protein results from TCRdb running MiXCR on the 5' RACE reads. The sample yields 850,000 to 1,300,000 distinct CDR3 sequences, around 45% seen once. The sequenced sample was blood. Source of these receptors: a woman aged 55-70 years in good health.

The V call is TRBV7-6, the J call TRBJ2-7; 10 nucleotides match TRBD2. The CDR3 consists of 16 residues. CDR1 and CDR2 from the germline V gene are SGHVS and FNYEAQ. Trimming at V came to 1 base and at J to 4 bases, leaving 7 bases not matched to a gene. CDR3 nucleotide sequence: TGTGCCAGCAGCTTAGTGGCTAGCGGGAGTTTTTACGAGCAGTACTTC. This codes for CASSLVASGSFYEQYF. The full variable domain, rest sourced from reference TRBV7-6 and TRBJ2-7, is GAGVSQSPRYKVTKRGQDVALRCDPISGHVSLYWYRQALGQGPEFLTYFNYEAQQDKSGLPNDRFSAERPEGSISTLTIQRTEQRDSAMYRCASSLVASGSFYEQYFGPGTRLTVT.

The chain joins TRBV12-5 to TRBJ2-2; the match to TRBD2 covers 9 bases. Germline CDR1 is LGHNT and CDR2 is FRNRAP. V was pared by 5 bases and J by 3 bases, with 22 bases of the junction left unmatched. This CDR3 has 21 amino acids. The CDR3 reads CASGLARRGNSGRWYTGELFF. Here the CDR3 DNA reads TGTGCTAGTGGTCTGGCTAGGAGGGGGAATAGCGGGAGATGGTACACCGGGGAGCTGTTTTTT.

The rearrangement links TRBV7-2 to TRBJ2-1, with 8 positions matching TRBD2. The CDR3 loop spans 16 amino acids. The trim removed 3 bases at V and 8 bases at J, leaving 12 bases unmatched. Germline lookup yields CDR1 SGHTA and CDR2 FQGNSA. CDR3 nucleotide sequence: TGTGCCAGCAGCTTGATGAGCGGGAGACCTTTGGATGAGCAGTTCTTC. Protein sequence: CASSLMSGRPLDEQFF.

The sample holds a few counts of this clonotype. The V call is TRBV5-1, the J call TRBJ1-2; D is possibly TRBD1 (5 bases). This CDR3 contains 12 residues. Germline values: CDR1 SGHRS, CDR2 YFSETQ. V lost 7 bases and J 0 bases, leaving 7 bases between the germline ends. The CDR3 protein is CASGATNYGYTF. The CDR3 DNA is TGCGCCAGCGGGGCTACTAACTATGGCTACACCTTC.

This clonotype was counted only a few times. This chain links TRBV25-1 with TRBJ2-4; D uncertain. The DNA end lines up better with TRBJ2-7; the J call may be wrong. The CDR3 runs to 12 residues. Germline CDR1 reads MGHDK; CDR2 reads SYGVNS. The CDR3 bases are TGTGCCAGCAGTGAGAGGTTCCACGAGCAGTACTTC. It translates to CASSERFHEQYF.

In this sample, this clonotype turned up a few times. The J gene is TRBJ2-5, the V gene TRBV18; 7 bases map to TRBD1. The J segment lost 5 bases and the V segment lost 3 bases, leaving 9 bases of the junction unmatched. This CDR3 region has 15 residues. The V gene's germline CDR1 is KGHSH and CDR2 LQKENI. In DNA form, the CDR3 reads TGTGCCAGCTCACCCCGGGACAGCCGAGGGGAGACCCAGTACTTC. Protein sequence: CASSPRDSRGETQYF. Based on the CDR3 plus reference TRBV18 and TRBJ2-5, the full variable domain is NAGVMQNPRHLVRRRGQEARLRCSPMKGHSHVYWYRQLPEEGLKFMVYLQKENIIDESGMPKERFSAEFPKEGPSILRIQQVVRGDSAAYFCASSPRDSRGETQYFGPGTRLLVL.

CDR3: CATQRASGPYEQYF. The CDR3, as DNA: TGTGCCACCCAAAGGGCTAGCGGCCCCTACGAGCAGTACTTC. The gene calls are TRBV12-3 or TRBV12-4 and TRBJ2-7, with TRBD2 matching 7 bases. The ends lost 10 bases at V and 2 bases at J; junction bases unmatched: 11. CDR3 length equals 14 residues.

On this clonotype: This may be a read error: a much more frequent sequence differs by one nucleotide. The CDR3 protein is CASSLSDRGHTDTQYF. CDR3 coding DNA: TGTGCCAGCAGTTTATCCGATCGGGGCCATACGGATACGCAGTATTTT. The chain has TRBV27 and TRBJ2-3, with D perhaps being TRBD1 or TRBD2 (5 bases each). Germline-derived CDR1 and CDR2 are MNHEY and SMNVEV (reference sequence). V was cut by 0 bases and J by 6 bases, with 16 bases left in between. CDR3 length: 16 amino acids.

This clonotype appeared a few times. The V call is TRBV7-3, the J call TRBJ2-5; D might be TRBD1 (5 bases). The CDR3 runs to 13 residues. V was clipped by 4 bases and J by 5 bases, with 11 bases between them. Germline V gene data show CDR1 as SGHTA and CDR2 as FQGTGA. CDR3 DNA: TGTGCCAGCAGCTGGTTATCAGGGGAGACCCAGTACTTC. Protein sequence: CASSWLSGETQYF.

This clonotype has just one count. The chain joins TRBV29-1 to TRBJ2-3; 10 nucleotides match TRBD1. This CDR3 contains 16 residues. The junction had 11 bases not matched to a gene; V was cut back by 3 bases and J by 5 bases. Looked up from germline, CDR1 is SQVTM and CDR2 is ANQGSEA. CDR3 sequence reads: CSVERSGTGDKDTQYF. DNA of the CDR3: TGCAGCGTTGAGCGCTCCGGGACAGGGGACAAAGATACGCAGTATTTT.

About this clonotype: One junction end does not reproduce the germline sequence, and a read error may be involved. This chain connects TRBV18 to TRBJ1-1; D unresolved. CDR1 KGHSH and CDR2 LQKENI come from the germline V gene. The CDR3 contains 13 residues. In nucleotides, the CDR3 is TGTGCCAGCTTACCAAAGGAAGGCACTGAAGCTTTCTTT. This translates into CASLPKEGTEAFF. The complete variable domain, with remaining parts taken from reference TRBV18 and TRBJ1-1, reads NAGVMQNPRHLVRRRGQEARLRCSPMKGHSHVYWYRQLPEEGLKFMVYLQKENIIDESGMPKERFSAEFPKEGPSILRIQQVVRGDSAAYFCASLPKEGTEAFFGQGTRLTVV.

The chain has TRBV29-1 and TRBJ2-5; a possible D gene is TRBD2 (6 bases). Trimming removed 2 bases from V and 6 bases from J, with 16 bases in between. Germline loops: CDR1 SQVTM, CDR2 ANQGSEA. The CDR3 runs to 14 residues. CDR3 nucleotides: TGCAGCGTTGAACGGGACTCGGTGTGGAAGACCCAGTACTTC. It encodes CSVERDSVWKTQYF.

The chain employs TRBV27 and TRBJ2-7, with 7 bases identical to TRBD1. The V gene's germline CDR1 is MNHEY and CDR2 SMNVEV (reference sequence). There are 13 residues in the CDR3. V dropped 5 bases and J dropped 4; count of bases not matched to a gene: 5. CDR3 in amino acids: CASSHTGQYEQYF. As DNA, the CDR3 is TGTGCCAGCAGTCACACGGGACAGTACGAGCAGTACTTC.

The chain recombines TRBV29-1 with TRBJ2-1, with D maybe TRBD1 (6 bases). The germline gives CDR1 SQVTM, CDR2 ANQGSEA. V was pared by 6 bases and J by 10 bases, with 10 bases between. The CDR3 is 10 residues long. The CDR3 sequence: CSVTGTEQFF. The CDR3 coding sequence is TGCAGCGTGACCGGGACAGAGCAGTTCTTC.

The rearrangement joins TRBV29-1 to TRBJ2-7; the match to TRBD1 covers 8 bases. CDR1 SQVTM and CDR2 ANQGSEA come from the germline V gene. V was clipped by 0 bases and J by 3 bases; unmatched bases: 4. The CDR3 extends over 14 amino acids. CDR3 DNA: TGCAGCGTTGAAGACGGCGACAGGGGCTACGAGCAGTACTTC. This codes for CSVEDGDRGYEQYF.

This clonotype was counted a few times. The chain joins TRBV20-1 to TRBJ1-6; D is possibly TRBD1 (6 bases). V was pared by 5 bases and J by 4 bases, with 18 bases between. The CDR3 consists of 16 residues. Germline V gives CDR1 DFQATT, CDR2 SNEGSKA (reference sequence). The CDR3 sequence: CSASNTGTHYNSPLHF. The CDR3 bases are TGCAGTGCTTCAAATACCGGGACACATTATAATTCACCCCTCCACTTT.

This clonotype has a handful of counts. V gene TRBV13 combines with J gene TRBJ2-1; 11 positions match TRBD2. The CDR3 consists of 15 residues. CDR1 is PRHDT, CDR2 FYEKMQ, per germline (reference sequence). V shed 5 bases and J 8 bases; nucleotides not matched to a gene: 8. The CDR3 DNA follows: TGTGCCAGCAGCCTTAGCGGGAGGGCCGTCGATGAGCAGTTCTTC. It encodes CASSLSGRAVDEQFF.

This rearrangement joins TRBV27 to TRBJ2-7, with a tentative D call TRBD1 (5 bases). The CDR3 contains 14 residues. Germline-derived CDR1 and CDR2 are MNHEY and SMNVEV (reference sequence). V was pared by 1 base and J by 2 bases, with 9 bases between. CDR3: CASSLFQGPYEQYF. For the CDR3, the DNA is TGTGCCAGCAGTTTATTTCAGGGTCCCTACGAGCAGTACTTC.

The chain has TRBV20-1 and TRBJ2-1; 7 positions match TRBD1. This CDR3 region has 15 residues. V gave up 5 bases and J gave up 6 bases; unmatched junction bases: 13. In germline, CDR1 is DFQATT, CDR2 SNEGSKA (reference sequence). CDR3 in DNA: TGCAGTGCTGAGAACCGGGACAGCCAACGCAATGAGCAGTTCTTC. Its translation: CSAENRDSQRNEQFF.

In the case of this clonotype: Germline and junction disagree at one end, which may indicate a read error. The J gene is TRBJ1-2, the V gene TRBV6-5, with 9 bases lining up with TRBD1. CDR3 size: 15 residues. CDR1 is MNHEY and CDR2 is SVGAGI in the germline V gene. The CDR3 DNA reads as TGTACCAGCAGTGGTACCGGGACAGGGAACTATGGCTACACCTTC. Its translation: CTSSGTGTGNYGYTF.

This clonotype showed up just a few times. This chain links TRBV12-3 or TRBV12-4 with TRBJ2-1; the match to TRBD2 covers 10 bases. V shed 5 bases, J shed 2 bases, and the junction held 6 bases outside the gene matches. This CDR3 has 16 amino acids. The CDR3 DNA reads as TGTGCCAGCAGTACATTAAGCGGGAGGGCCTACAATGAGCAGTTCTTC. Translation gives CASSTLSGRAYNEQFF.

A note on this clonotype: The junction does not match germline at one end; this may be a read error. The V gene is TRBV18, the J gene TRBJ2-1, with 7 bases fitting TRBD2. From germline, CDR1 is KGHSH and CDR2 LQKENI. The length of the CDR3 is 14 residues. The CDR3 DNA reads TGCGCCAGCTCACCAAAGCGGGGTCACAATGAGCAGTTCTTC. Residues: CASSPKRGHNEQFF.

V gene TRBV5-6 combines with J gene TRBJ1-2, with TRBD1 identical over 7 bases. Trimming cost V 3 bases and J 6 bases; bases outside gene matches: 11. The CDR3 totals 15 residues. In germline, CDR1 is SGHDT, CDR2 YYEEEE. CDR3 sequence: CASSSQDRSNDGYTF. The CDR3 bases are TGTGCCAGCAGCTCACAGGACAGGAGTAATGATGGCTACACCTTC.

The V gene is TRBV19, the J gene TRBJ1-2; TRBD1 matches at 8 bases. CDR1 is LNHDA, CDR2 SQIVND, per germline (reference sequence). This CDR3 has 15 residues. Germline trimming cut 5 bases from V and 3 bases from J; bases unmatched to any gene: 8. The CDR3 DNA reads as TGTGCCAGTAGTTCCGGGACAGGAAAATACTATGGCTACACCTTC. This gives the protein CASSSGTGKYYGYTF.

The V call is TRBV9, the J call TRBJ2-2; 9 bases align to TRBD2. J was trimmed by 2 bases and V by 0 bases; bases with no gene match: 5. Germline CDR1 SGDLS, CDR2 YYNGEE. The CDR3 is 17 amino acids. CDR3 amino acids: CASSVATSGYNTGELFF. The DNA for the CDR3 is TGTGCCAGCAGCGTAGCGACTAGCGGATATAACACCGGGGAGCTGTTTTTT.

V is TRBV9 and J is TRBJ2-1; 7 bases align to TRBD1. This CDR3 spans 15 amino acids. V lost 0 bases to trimming and J lost 8 bases; unmatched junction nucleotides: 8. The germline gives CDR1 SGDLS, CDR2 YYNGEE. This CDR3 reads CASSVEGGASYEQFF. DNA for the CDR3: TGTGCCAGCAGCGTAGAAGGGGGCGCCTCCTATGAGCAGTTCTTC.

This chain links TRBV12-3 or TRBV12-4 with TRBJ2-5, with D perhaps matching TRBD1 (6 bases). The DNA end lines up better with TRBJ2-7; the J call may be wrong. The CDR3 totals 15 residues. Here the CDR3 DNA reads TGTGCCAGTAACCCCGGGACACTGAAATGGGACGAGCAGTACTTC. Translation gives CASNPGTLKWDEQYF.

This clonotype was seen a few times. V is TRBV21-1 and J is TRBJ2-6; the table's D call, TRBD1, was not checked against the DNA. TRBV21-1 is reported as a pseudogene. The CDR3 has 14 residues. The CDR3, as DNA: TGTGCCAGCAGCGACCGGACAGGGGGCGGCGTCCTGACTTTC. This translates into CASSDRTGGGVLTF.

This clonotype came up once. V and J are TRBV20-1 and TRBJ2-2; tentatively, D is TRBD1 or TRBD2 (5 bases each). From germline, CDR1 is DFQATT and CDR2 SNEGSKA (reference sequence). CDR3 length equals 16 residues. The ends were cut back, 4 bases at V and 0 bases at J, with 15 bases in the middle. The CDR3 DNA reads as TGCAGTGCTACGGGGCGTGATGCATCGAACACCGGGGAGCTGTTTTTT. Its translation: CSATGRDASNTGELFF.

CDR3: CASSTGTGLSYEQYF. CDR3 coding DNA: TGTGCCAGCAGCACCGGGACAGGGCTCTCCTACGAGCAGTACTTC. The chain recombines TRBV12-3 or TRBV12-4 with TRBJ2-7; 9 positions agree with TRBD1. V dropped 6 bases and J dropped 0; count of bases not matched to a gene: 6. The CDR3 has 15 residues.

The J gene is TRBJ2-3, the V gene TRBV20-1; possibly TRBD1 for D (6 bases). This CDR3 contains 13 residues. Germline V gene data show CDR1 as DFQATT and CDR2 as SNEGSKA (reference sequence). The ends were cut back, 5 bases at V and 5 bases at J, with 14 bases in the middle. The DNA for the CDR3 is TGCAGTGCTCAGGGCCTAGGGGGAGATACGCAGTATTTT. The encoded protein is CSAQGLGGDTQYF.